This TCR beta chain was captured in a study of blood T cell repertoires in COVID-19. About the study: COVID-19 samples, acute and convalescent, were from the United States, Italy and Spain.

While infection was still active, Seattle patients were enrolled and then followed longitudinally. Germline V gene lookup returns CDR1 KGHSH and CDR2 LQKENI. The CDR3 is made up of 15 amino acids. V lost 2 bases and J 4 bases, leaving 12 bases between the germline ends. As handled by the study authors: Nucleated cell number was recorded as an estimate derived from reference gene primer amplification. Libraries were prepared by immunoSEQ multiplex PCR; TCRdb keeps only in-frame clonotypes and omits some of them. V and J calls and clone size follow that table, whereas D and trimming were derived from the DNA. The table has about 62,000 clones, 80% to 90% seen once.

The TCR was taken from a woman aged 55-69 years with COVID-19, enrolled during active disease. This chain connects TRBV18 to TRBJ1-5; the D gene is possibly TRBD1 (5 bases). The specimen was peripheral blood. CDR3 bases: TGTGCCAGCTCACCAACCCAGGGCTGGAATCAGCCCCAGCATTTT. As protein: CASSPTQGWNQPQHF.